The 11 T cell receptor beta chains below come from one sample, sequenced in a study of blood T cell repertoires in COVID-19. Profiled with immunoSEQ multiplex PCR; TCRdb holds only in-frame clones, not every one. The sample has 200,000 or so clones, more than 65% seen once. The sequencing input was PBMCs or T cells enriched from blood (not recorded which). These receptors were collected from a man aged 40-55 years who had recovered from COVID-19.

This sequence joins TRBV2 and TRBJ2-1, with 11 bases identical to TRBD2. With 6 bases clipped from V and 2 bases from J, the junction kept 3 bases outside the gene matches. Germline CDR1 and CDR2: SNHLY and FYNNEI. The length of the CDR3 is 15 residues. In DNA, the CDR3 is TGTGCCAGCAGGCTAGCGGGGGGAACCTACAATGAGCAGTTCTTC. Its translation: CASRLAGGTYNEQFF.

This sequence joins TRBV5-1 and TRBJ2-3; TRBD2 matches 8 bases. Germline CDR1 is SGHRS and CDR2 is YFSETQ. The CDR3 covers 16 residues. The J segment lost 1 base and the V segment lost 8 bases, leaving 12 bases of the junction unmatched. CDR3: CASSSSGPVGTDTQYF. CDR3 in DNA: TGCGCCAGTAGTTCTAGCGGGCCGGTCGGCACAGATACGCAGTATTTT.

The V gene is TRBV7-9, the J gene TRBJ1-1; TRBD1 might be the D (6 bases). CDR1 and CDR2 (germline): SEHNR, FQNEAQ (reference sequence). The CDR3 has 14 amino acids. Trimming pared 5 bases from V and 1 base from J, leaving 11 bases between. CDR3 protein: CASSKQGWNTEAFF. The CDR3 DNA reads TGTGCCAGCAGCAAACAGGGTTGGAACACTGAAGCTTTCTTT. Full variable domain (outside the CDR3, taken from reference TRBV7-9 and TRBJ1-1): DTGVSQNPRHKITKRGQNVTFRCDPISEHNRLYWYRQTLGQGPEFLTYFQNEAQLEKSRLLSDRFSAERPKGSFSTLEIQRTEQGDSAMYLCASSKQGWNTEAFFGQGTRLTVV.

The V call is TRBV4-2, the J call TRBJ2-2; no clear D. Germline-derived CDR1 and CDR2 are LGHNA and YNFKEQ. V lost 0 bases to trimming and J lost 5 bases, with 7 bases between them. CDR3 size: 14 residues. This CDR3 reads CASSQDLRTGELFF. The CDR3 DNA reads TGTGCCAGCAGCCAAGATTTACGGACCGGGGAGCTGTTTTTT.

V gene TRBV5-4 combines with J gene TRBJ1-2; 9 nucleotides match TRBD1. This CDR3 spans 14 amino acids. V was clipped by 0 bases and J by 8 bases; unmatched bases: 5. Germline CDR1 is SGHNT and CDR2 is YYREEE (reference sequence). The CDR3 DNA reads TGTGCCAGCAGCTTGGCCCCCGGACAGGGGGGCTACACCTTC. The encoded protein is CASSLAPGQGGYTF.

The chain joins TRBV28 to TRBJ1-2; the D gene is possibly TRBD1 (6 bases). This CDR3 region has 15 residues. CDR1 and CDR2 from the germline V gene are MDHEN and SYDVKM. V lost 7 bases to trimming and J lost 8 bases, with 23 bases between them. The CDR3 sequence: CASTPLNQGPWGYTF. The CDR3 nucleotides read TGTGCCAGCACCCCACTGAATCAGGGGCCGTGGGGCTACACCTTC.

The rearrangement joins TRBV3-1 (or the pseudogene TRBV3-2) to TRBJ2-7, with 9 bases identical to TRBD2. From germline, CDR1 is LGHDT and CDR2 YNNKEL (reference sequence). The CDR3 has 14 residues. The junction had 3 bases not matched to a gene; V was cut back by 3 bases and J by 3 bases. This CDR3 is CASSQVAGVYEQYF. CDR3 in DNA: TGTGCCAGCAGCCAGGTAGCGGGGGTCTACGAGCAGTACTTC.

The J gene is TRBJ2-7, the V gene TRBV5-6; 10 bases are a match to TRBD1. There are 19 residues in the CDR3. Germline CDR1 SGHDT, CDR2 YYEEEE. Trimming took 0 bases from V and 3 from J; bases not matched to a gene: 15. The CDR3 loop is CASSLGPPGTGDGFYEQYF. DNA of the CDR3: TGTGCCAGCAGCTTGGGACCCCCCGGGACAGGGGATGGTTTCTACGAGCAGTACTTC.

This clone was picked up a small number of times. This chain connects TRBV6-5 to TRBJ1-1; 8 nucleotides line up with TRBD1. This CDR3 region has 13 residues. The germline gives CDR1 MNHEY, CDR2 SVGAGI. The J segment lost 6 bases and the V segment lost 5 bases, leaving 5 bases of the junction unmatched. CDR3 coding DNA: TGTGCCAGCAGTCAGACAGGGGCTGCTGAAGCTTTCTTT. As protein: CASSQTGAAEAFF.

In its sample, this clone was seen a few times. The rearrangement links TRBV10-3 to TRBJ1-1; 7 nucleotides agree with TRBD1. Germline CDR1 reads ENHRY; CDR2 reads SYGVKD. This CDR3 contains 14 residues. The junction had 4 bases not matched to a gene; V was cut back by 2 bases and J by 4 bases. CDR3 nucleotides: TGTGCCATCAGTGAGGCGGGACAGACCACTGAAGCTTTCTTT. Its protein is CAISEAGQTTEAFF.

This chain links TRBV19 with TRBJ1-2; D not resolved. Germline lookup yields CDR1 LNHDA and CDR2 SQIVND (reference sequence). The CDR3 runs 10 residues. V was shortened by 5 bases and J by 8 bases, with 6 bases between the two germline ends. CDR3 region: CASSPGGYTF. The CDR3, as DNA: TGTGCCAGTAGTCCCGGGGGCTACACCTTC.